Reported below is one T cell receptor (beta chain). Its antigen remains unknown. As for time point: cycle 4 day 1 (C4D1), after 6 weeks of nivolumab. Every patient had relapsed following autologous stem cell transplantation, and cohorts differed in brentuximab vedotin exposure. Best outcomes ranged across complete response, partial response and progressive disease. TCRdb's table, derived via immunoSEQ multiplex PCR, lists solely in-frame clones and lacks some. Of fewer than 10,000 clones in the sample, roughly 80% were seen once. These data originate in a study of PD-1 blockade in classical Hodgkin lymphoma. Study information: Patients in the cohort were put on intravenous nivolumab, 3 mg/kg every 2 weeks. Study-wide results and caveats: Complete responders' diversity at baseline resembled that of newly diagnosed patients. Relapsed/refractory patients reportedly had lower baseline diversity than newly diagnosed patients.

The V end lost 3 bases, the J end lost 6 bases, and 15 bases lay between the germline ends. Germline V gives CDR1 MNHNS, CDR2 SASEGT. This CDR3 contains 15 residues. The sequence was obtained from a human donor with classical Hodgkin lymphoma. The starting material was peripheral blood mononuclear cells (PBMCs), obtained before the fourth cycle of nivolumab. This chain links TRBV6-1 with TRBJ2-4; D is possibly TRBD2 (6 bases). CDR3 sequence (DNA): TGTGCCAGCAGTGAGGGAGCCGGAGGGGTAAACATTCAGTACTTC. This gives the protein CASSEGAGGVNIQYF.